This T cell receptor (beta chain) comes out of a study of blood T cell repertoires in COVID-19. At the level of the study: Sites in the United States, Italy and Spain provided acute and convalescent COVID-19 samples. PBMCs, B-cell-depleted T cells, or T cells provided the cDNA or gDNA that made up the material.

In Seattle, patients joined the study during active infection and were tracked longitudinally. CDR1 and CDR2 (germline): LNHDA, SQIVND (reference sequence). V was clipped by 5 bases and J by 4 bases, with 10 bases between them. There are 13 residues in the CDR3. Per the study methods: Reference gene primers were amplified, and this amplification served to estimate nucleated cell counts. Assay used: immunoSEQ multiplex PCR; TCRdb lists only in-frame clones, some missing. The V and J calls and the clone size are those of that table, but D and trimming were determined from the DNA. This table has approximately 40,000 clones, 87% appearing once.

Sequenced material: peripheral blood. The clonotype was recovered from a man aged 60-69 years with COVID-19, enrolled during active disease. This chain joins TRBV19 and TRBJ2-3, with D perhaps matching TRBD1 (5 bases). CDR3 loop: CASSRQHPDTQYF. CDR3 nucleotide sequence: TGTGCCAGTAGTCGACAGCACCCAGATACGCAGTATTTT.